The rows below give T cell receptor beta chains drawn from one sample of a study of cytomegalovirus exposure and HLA in healthy donors. TCRdb's table, derived via immunoSEQ multiplex PCR, lists solely in-frame clones and lacks some. This table holds 91,000 or so clones. Material for sequencing was PBMCs. The receptors were gathered from a woman in her 30s in good health and CMV-seronegative. CDR3s include the opening cysteine and the closing phenylalanine or tryptophan. The D gene is left open where the match is weak.

J	V	D	DNA	CDR3
TRBJ2-2	TRBV10-2	-	TGCGCCAGCAGTGAGTCGTTCAGGGGTAAAACCGGGGAGCTGTTTTTT	CASSESFRGKTGELFF
TRBJ2-5	TRBV29-1	TRBD1	TGCAGCGTTGAAGAAGGCAGGGGGCGCCGGGAGCAGTACTTC	CSVEEGRGRREQYF
TRBJ2-3	TRBV27	-	TGTGCCAGCAGTCCGGGGGTGGTGTGGAGGGATACGCAGTATTTT	CASSPGVVWRDTQYF
TRBJ2-1	TRBV7-9	TRBD2	TGTGCCAGCAGCTTAGTAACAGCGGGAGTGGGGAATGAGCAGTTCTTC	CASSLVTAGVGNEQFF
TRBJ1-1	TRBV5-1	-	TGCGCCAGCAGCTTACTGGGCCTGACAGATCTTAGCACTGAAGCTTTCTTT	CASSLLGLTDLSTEAFF
TRBJ1-3	TRBV5-1	-	TGCGCCAGCAGCTTGGGACAGAGCTCTGGAAACACCATATATTTT	CASSLGQSSGNTIYF
TRBJ1-4	TRBV19	-	TGTGCCAGTAGTTACGGGATTGGTGAAAAACTGTTTTTT	CASSYGIGEKLFF
TRBJ2-1	TRBV19	TRBD1	TGTGCCAGTAGAGACAGGGGCGGCTACAATGAGCAGTTCTTC	CASRDRGGYNEQFF
TRBJ1-6	TRBV11-1	TRBD1	TGTGCCAGCAGCTCGGACAGGGAGGCTTCACCCCTCCACTTT	CASSSDREASPLHF
TRBJ2-1	TRBV14	TRBD2	TGTGCCAGCAGACAAGGACTAGCGGGGGGCACCTACAATGAGCAGTTCTTC	CASRQGLAGGTYNEQFF
TRBJ2-7	TRBV28	-	TGTGCCAGCAGTACGGTCTGGGGGGGCGCGGCCTACGAGCAGTACTTC	CASSTVWGGAAYEQYF
TRBJ1-3	TRBV9	-	TGTGCCAGCAGCCCCCGCCCGACAGTCACCGACCCTGGAAACACCATATATTTT	CASSPRPTVTDPGNTIYF
TRBJ1-4	TRBV7-9	-	TGTGCCAGCAGCTCGCCGCGCGCGTACGACGGGAACGACGGCGAAAAACTGTTTTTT	CASSSPRAYDGNDGEKLFF
TRBJ1-2	TRBV27	-	TGTGCCAGCAGACGGGGTGCGAGGTTAGCTAACTATGGCTACACCTTC	CASRRGARLANYGYTF
TRBJ1-5	TRBV18	TRBD1	TGTGCCAGCTCAGGACAGGGCGATCAGCCCCAGCATTTT	CASSGQGDQPQHF
TRBJ2-2	TRBV7-3	-	TGTGCCAGCAACCTTCAGGGGGGAGTCGGGGAGCTGTTTTTT	CASNLQGGVGELFF
TRBJ2-5	TRBV5-1	TRBD2	TGCGCCAGCAGCTTGGCGGCTAGCGGCCAAGAGACCCAGTACTTC	CASSLAASGQETQYF
TRBJ1-2	TRBV28	-	TGTGCCAGCACCGGGACATTTAACTATGGCTACACCTTC	CASTGTFNYGYTF
TRBJ2-7	TRBV2	TRBD2	TGTGCCAGCAGTGAGAGGGAGGGGCTCGAGCAGTACTTC	CASSEREGLEQYF
TRBJ2-2	TRBV7-3	TRBD2	TGTGCCAGCAGCTTAACTCGGGGGGGGCAAGAGCTGTTTTTT	CASSLTRGGQELFF
TRBJ2-2	TRBV10-3	-	TGTGCCACCCACCAACCTGACAGGCTGAAAACCGGGGAGCTGTTTTTT	CATHQPDRLKTGELFF
TRBJ2-1	TRBV7-3	TRBD2	TGTGCCAGCAGCCCCCCGGCGGGAGGGCTAAATGAGCAGTTCTTC	CASSPPAGGLNEQFF
TRBJ2-3	TRBV13	TRBD2	TGTGCCAGCAGCACGAGGACTAGCGGGGGGACAGATACGCAGTATTTT	CASSTRTSGGTDTQYF
TRBJ1-5	TRBV27	-	TGTGCCAGCAGTTTAGGGCCTAATCAGCCCCAGCATTTT	CASSLGPNQPQHF
TRBJ2-2	TRBV7-6	-	TGTGCCAGCAGCTCCGGTGTTGCCGGGGAGCTGTTTTTT	CASSSGVAGELFF
TRBJ1-4	TRBV21-1	-	TGTGCCAGCTCCAACGAGGGACAGCTAATCTTTGAAAAACTGTTTTTT	CASSNEGQLIFEKLFF
TRBJ2-7	TRBV4-1	-	TGCGCCAGCAGCCTAACTTGGACACTCTCCTACGAGCAGTACTTC	CASSLTWTLSYEQYF
TRBJ2-2	TRBV7-9	-	TGTGCCAGCAGCCAACAGGGACCCGACACCGGGGAGCTGTTTTTT	CASSQQGPDTGELFF
TRBJ2-1	TRBV30	TRBD2	TGTGCCGGATCTAGCGGGGGGGCCCCCTACAATGAGCAGTTCTTC	CAGSSGGAPYNEQFF
TRBJ2-3	TRBV6-4	-	TGTGCCAGCAGTGACTCCCAGGGTGGAGATACGCAGTATTTT	CASSDSQGGDTQYF
TRBJ1-2	TRBV5-4	TRBD1	TGTGCCAGCAGCTCACCCCTCTGGACAGGGGGAGACTATGGCTACACCTTC	CASSSPLWTGGDYGYTF
TRBJ1-1	TRBV18	TRBD1	TGTGCCAGCTCACCACAAACAGGGGGAATCATAATCTCTGAAGCTTTCTTT	CASSPQTGGIIISEAFF
TRBJ2-7	TRBV4-2	TRBD2	TGTGCCAGCAGCCAAAGACGGGGCGGGGGTTACTCCTACGAGCAGTACTTC	CASSQRRGGGYSYEQYF
TRBJ2-7	TRBV6-5	TRBD1	TGTGCCAGCACCCCGACAGGGGGGCTCTCCTACGAGCAGTACTTC	CASTPTGGLSYEQYF
TRBJ2-5	TRBV6-6	-	TGTGCCAGCAGTCCCCGGGAGCGGATGAGGGAGACCCAGTACTTC	CASSPRERMRETQYF
TRBJ2-3	TRBV5-4	-	TGTGCCAGCAGCTTGGGGGAGAAGGCAGATACGCAGTATTTT	CASSLGEKADTQYF
TRBJ2-2	TRBV21-1	-	TGTGCCAGCACCCAAGGGGGACTAGCGGGAGTAGAGACCGGGGAGCTGTTTTTT	CASTQGGLAGVETGELFF
TRBJ1-2	TRBV5-1	-	TGCGCCAGCAGCTTTGACCCACAAACCAGGGAGGAGAACTATGGCTACACCTTC	CASSFDPQTREENYGYTF
TRBJ2-1	TRBV7-3	-	TGTGCCAGCAGGGAAAACCCGGGACTCAGTCGGTTTGGTGAGCAGTTCTTC	CASRENPGLSRFGEQFF
TRBJ1-2	TRBV11-2	TRBD1	TGTGCCAGCAGCTTAGCGAGGACAGGGGGCCAGCGCGGCTACACCTTC	CASSLARTGGQRGYTF
TRBJ2-5	TRBV9	-	TGTGCCAGCAGCGTAGGCGGGGGCCAGGAGACCCAGTACTTC	CASSVGGGQETQYF
TRBJ1-1	TRBV19	-	TGTGCCAGTAGCAACAGGGCAGGGCTTAGGACTGAAGCTTTCTTT	CASSNRAGLRTEAFF
TRBJ2-3	TRBV9	-	TGTGCCAGCAGCTCCCGGGTAGGGCGGGGAACTAGCCGCACAGATACGCAGTATTTT	CASSSRVGRGTSRTDTQYF